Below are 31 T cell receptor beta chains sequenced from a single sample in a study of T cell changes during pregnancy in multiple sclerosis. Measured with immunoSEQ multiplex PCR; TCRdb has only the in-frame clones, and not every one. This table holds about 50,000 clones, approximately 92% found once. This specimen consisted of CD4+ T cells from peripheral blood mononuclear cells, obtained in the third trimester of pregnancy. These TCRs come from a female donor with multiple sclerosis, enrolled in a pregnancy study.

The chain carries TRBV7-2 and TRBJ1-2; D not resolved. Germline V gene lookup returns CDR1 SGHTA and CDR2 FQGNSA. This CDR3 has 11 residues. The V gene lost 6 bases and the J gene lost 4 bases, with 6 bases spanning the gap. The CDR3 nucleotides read TGTGCCAGCAGTAGTCGCTATGGCTACACCTTC. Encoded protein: CASSSRYGYTF.

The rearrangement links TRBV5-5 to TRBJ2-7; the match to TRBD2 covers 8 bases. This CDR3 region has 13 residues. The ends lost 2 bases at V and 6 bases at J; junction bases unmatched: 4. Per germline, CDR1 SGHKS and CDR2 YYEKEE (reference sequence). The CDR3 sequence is CASSLVLAGEQYF. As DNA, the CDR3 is TGTGCCAGCAGCTTAGTTCTAGCGGGCGAGCAGTACTTC.

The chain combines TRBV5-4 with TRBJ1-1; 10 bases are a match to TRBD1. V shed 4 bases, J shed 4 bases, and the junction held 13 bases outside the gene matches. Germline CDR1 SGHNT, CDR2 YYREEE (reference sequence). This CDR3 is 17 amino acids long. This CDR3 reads CASSADRGQSFSTEAFF. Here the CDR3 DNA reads TGTGCCAGCAGCGCCGACAGGGGGCAATCGTTTAGCACTGAAGCTTTCTTT. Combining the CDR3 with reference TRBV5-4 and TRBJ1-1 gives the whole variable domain ETGVTQSPTHLIKTRGQQVTLRCSSQSGHNTVSWYQQALGQGPQFIFQYYREEENGRGNFPPRFSGLQFPNYSSELNVNALELDDSALYLCASSADRGQSFSTEAFFGQGTRLTVV.

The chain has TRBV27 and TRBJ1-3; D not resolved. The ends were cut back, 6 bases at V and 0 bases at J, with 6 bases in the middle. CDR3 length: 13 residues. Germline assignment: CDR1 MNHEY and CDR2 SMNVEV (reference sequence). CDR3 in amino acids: CASRRTSGNTIYF. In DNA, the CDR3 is TGTGCCAGCAGGCGAACCTCTGGAAACACCATATATTTT.

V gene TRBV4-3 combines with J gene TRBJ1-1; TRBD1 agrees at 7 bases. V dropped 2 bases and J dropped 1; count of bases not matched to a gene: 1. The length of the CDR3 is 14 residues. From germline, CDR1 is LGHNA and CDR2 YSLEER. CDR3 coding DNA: TGCGCCAGCAGCCAACGGGACAGGAACACTGAAGCTTTCTTT. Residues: CASSQRDRNTEAFF.

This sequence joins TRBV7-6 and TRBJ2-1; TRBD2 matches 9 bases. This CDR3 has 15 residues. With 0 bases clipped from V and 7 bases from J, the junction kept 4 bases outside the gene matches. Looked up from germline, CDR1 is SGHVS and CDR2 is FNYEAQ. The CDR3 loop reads CASSLARGGYNEQFF. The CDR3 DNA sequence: TGTGCCAGCAGCTTAGCGCGGGGGGGTTATAATGAGCAGTTCTTC.

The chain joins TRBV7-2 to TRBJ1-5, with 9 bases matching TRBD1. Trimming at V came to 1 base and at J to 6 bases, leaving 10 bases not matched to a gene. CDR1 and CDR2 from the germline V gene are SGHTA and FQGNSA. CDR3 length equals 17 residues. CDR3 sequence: CASSLGTTGGPGQPQHF. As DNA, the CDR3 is TGTGCCAGCAGCTTAGGTACCACAGGGGGCCCAGGTCAGCCCCAGCATTTT.

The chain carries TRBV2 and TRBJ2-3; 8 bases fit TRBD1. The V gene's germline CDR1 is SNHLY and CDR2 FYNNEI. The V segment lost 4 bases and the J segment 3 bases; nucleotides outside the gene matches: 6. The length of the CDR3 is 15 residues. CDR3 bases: TGTGCCAGCAGTGCCAGGGGGCTGGGGACAGATACGCAGTATTTT. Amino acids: CASSARGLGTDTQYF.

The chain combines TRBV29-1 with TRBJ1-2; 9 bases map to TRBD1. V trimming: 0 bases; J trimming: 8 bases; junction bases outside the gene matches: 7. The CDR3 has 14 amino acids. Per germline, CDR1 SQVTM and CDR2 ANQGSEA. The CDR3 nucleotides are TGCAGCGTTGAAGATACGGGACAGGGCAGGGGCTACACCTTC. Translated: CSVEDTGQGRGYTF.

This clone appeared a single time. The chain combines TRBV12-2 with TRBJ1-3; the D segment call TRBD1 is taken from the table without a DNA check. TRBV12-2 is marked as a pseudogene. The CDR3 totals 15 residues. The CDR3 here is CASRPDSRSGNTIYF. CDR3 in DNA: TGTGCAAGTCGCCCTGACAGCCGCTCTGGAAACACCATATATTTT.

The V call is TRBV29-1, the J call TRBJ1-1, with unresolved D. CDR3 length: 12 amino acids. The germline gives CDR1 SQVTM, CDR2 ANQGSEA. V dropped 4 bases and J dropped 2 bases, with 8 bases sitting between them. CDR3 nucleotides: TGCAGCGTTGTCGGGGTTAACACTGAAGCTTTCTTT. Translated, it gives CSVVGVNTEAFF.

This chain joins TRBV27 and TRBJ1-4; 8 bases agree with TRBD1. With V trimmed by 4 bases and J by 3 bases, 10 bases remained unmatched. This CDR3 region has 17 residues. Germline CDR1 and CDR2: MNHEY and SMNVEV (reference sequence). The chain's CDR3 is CASSYWTGISANEKLFF. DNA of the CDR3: TGTGCCAGCAGTTACTGGACAGGGATCTCGGCTAATGAAAAACTGTTTTTT. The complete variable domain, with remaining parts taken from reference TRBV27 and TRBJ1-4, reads EAQVTQNPRYLITVTGKKLTVTCSQNMNHEYMSWYRQDPGLGLRQIYYSMNVEVTDKGDVPEGYKVSRKEKRNFPLILESPSPNQTSLYFCASSYWTGISANEKLFFGSGTQLSVL.

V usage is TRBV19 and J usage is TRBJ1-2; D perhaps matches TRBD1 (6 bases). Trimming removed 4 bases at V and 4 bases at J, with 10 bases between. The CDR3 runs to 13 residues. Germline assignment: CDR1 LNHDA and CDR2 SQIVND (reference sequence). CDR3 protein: CASSTTGFYGYTF. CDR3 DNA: TGTGCCAGTAGTACTACAGGGTTCTATGGCTACACCTTC.

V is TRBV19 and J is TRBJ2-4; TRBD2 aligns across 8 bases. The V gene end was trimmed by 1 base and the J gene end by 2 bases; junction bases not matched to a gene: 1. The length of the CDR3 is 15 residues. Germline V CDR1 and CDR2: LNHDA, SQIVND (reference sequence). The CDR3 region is CASSIAGGPKNIQYF. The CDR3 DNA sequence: TGTGCCAGTAGTATAGCGGGGGGGCCCAAAAACATTCAGTACTTC.

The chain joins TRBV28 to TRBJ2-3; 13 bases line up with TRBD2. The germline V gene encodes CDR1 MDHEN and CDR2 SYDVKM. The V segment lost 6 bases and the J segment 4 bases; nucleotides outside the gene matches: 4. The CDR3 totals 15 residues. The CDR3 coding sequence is TGTGCCAGCAGCGGACTAGCGGGGGCGGCAGATACGCAGTATTTT. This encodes CASSGLAGAADTQYF.

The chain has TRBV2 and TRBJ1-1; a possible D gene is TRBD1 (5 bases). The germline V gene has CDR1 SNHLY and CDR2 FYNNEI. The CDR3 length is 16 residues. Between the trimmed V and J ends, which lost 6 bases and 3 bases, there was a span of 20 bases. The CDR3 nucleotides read TGTGCCAGCAGCCGGAGTATTGGCAGGGATTACACTGAAGCTTTCTTT. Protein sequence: CASSRSIGRDYTEAFF. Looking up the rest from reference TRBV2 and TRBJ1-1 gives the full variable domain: EPEVTQTPSHQVTQMGQEVILRCVPISNHLYFYWYRQILGQKVEFLVSFYNNEISEKSEIFDDQFSVERPDGSNFTLKIRSTKLEDSAMYFCASSRSIGRDYTEAFFGQGTRLTVV.

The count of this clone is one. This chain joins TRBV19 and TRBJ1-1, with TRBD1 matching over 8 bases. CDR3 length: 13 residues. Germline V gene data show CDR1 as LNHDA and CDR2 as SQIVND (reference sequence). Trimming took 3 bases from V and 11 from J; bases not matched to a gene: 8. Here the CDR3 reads CASSITGGHQAFF. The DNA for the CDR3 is TGTGCCAGTAGTATCACAGGGGGGCATCAGGCTTTCTTT. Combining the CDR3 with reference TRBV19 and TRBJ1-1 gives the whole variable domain DGGITQSPKYLFRKEGQNVTLSCEQNLNHDAMYWYRQDPGQGLRLIYYSQIVNDFQKGDIAEGYSVSREKKESFPLTVTSAQKNPTAFYLCASSITGGHQAFFGQGTRLTVV.

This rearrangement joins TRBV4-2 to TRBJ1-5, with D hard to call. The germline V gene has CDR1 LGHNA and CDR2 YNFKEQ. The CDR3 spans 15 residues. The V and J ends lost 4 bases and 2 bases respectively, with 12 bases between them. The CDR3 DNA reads TGTGCCAGCAGCCCCCAGGTTGGCGGCAATCAGCCCCAGCATTTT. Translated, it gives CASSPQVGGNQPQHF.

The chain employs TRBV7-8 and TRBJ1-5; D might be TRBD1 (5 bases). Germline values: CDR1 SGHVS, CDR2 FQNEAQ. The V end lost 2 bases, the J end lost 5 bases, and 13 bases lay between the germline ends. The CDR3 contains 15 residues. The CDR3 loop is CASSLKGVWDQPQHF. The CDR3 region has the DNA TGTGCCAGCAGCTTAAAAGGGGTCTGGGATCAGCCCCAGCATTTT.

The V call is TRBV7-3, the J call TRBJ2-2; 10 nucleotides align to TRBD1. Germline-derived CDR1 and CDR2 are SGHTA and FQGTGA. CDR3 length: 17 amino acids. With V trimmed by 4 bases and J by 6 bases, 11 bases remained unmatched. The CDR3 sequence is CASSYRQGAKFSGELFF. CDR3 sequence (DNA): TGTGCCAGCAGCTATCGACAGGGGGCTAAGTTTTCCGGGGAGCTGTTTTTT. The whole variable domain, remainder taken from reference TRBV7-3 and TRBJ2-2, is GAGVSQTPSNKVTEKGKYVELRCDPISGHTALYWYRQSLGQGPEFLIYFQGTGAADDSGLPNDRFFAVRPEGSVSTLKIQRTERGDSAVYLCASSYRQGAKFSGELFFGEGSRLTVL.

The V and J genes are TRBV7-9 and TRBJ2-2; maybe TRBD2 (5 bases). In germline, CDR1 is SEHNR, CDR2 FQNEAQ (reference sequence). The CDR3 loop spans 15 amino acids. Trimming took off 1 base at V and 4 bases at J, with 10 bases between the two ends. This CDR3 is CASSLGGFSTGELFF. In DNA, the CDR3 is TGTGCCAGCAGCTTAGGAGGGTTTAGCACCGGGGAGCTGTTTTTT. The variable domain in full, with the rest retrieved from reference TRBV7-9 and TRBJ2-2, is DTGVSQNPRHKITKRGQNVTFRCDPISEHNRLYWYRQTLGQGPEFLTYFQNEAQLEKSRLLSDRFSAERPKGSFSTLEIQRTEQGDSAMYLCASSLGGFSTGELFFGEGSRLTVL.

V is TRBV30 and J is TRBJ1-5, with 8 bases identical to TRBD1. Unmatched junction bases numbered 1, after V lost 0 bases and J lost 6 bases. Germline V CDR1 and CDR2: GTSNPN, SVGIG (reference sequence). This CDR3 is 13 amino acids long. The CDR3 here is CAWSVQGGQPQHF. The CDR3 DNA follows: TGTGCCTGGAGTGTACAGGGGGGTCAGCCCCAGCATTTT.

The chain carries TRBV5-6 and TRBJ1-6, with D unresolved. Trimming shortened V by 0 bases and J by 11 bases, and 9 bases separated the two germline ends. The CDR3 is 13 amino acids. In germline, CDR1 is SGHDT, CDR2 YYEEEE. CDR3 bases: TGTGCCAGCAGCTTGGAGCGATCTCCACCCCTCCACTTT. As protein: CASSLERSPPLHF.

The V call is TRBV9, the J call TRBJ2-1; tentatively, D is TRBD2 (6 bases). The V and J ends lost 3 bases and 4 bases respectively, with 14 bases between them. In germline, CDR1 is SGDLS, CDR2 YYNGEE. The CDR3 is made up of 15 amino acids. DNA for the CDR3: TGTGCCAGCAGCGCCGATACCGGGGGTTACAATGAGCAGTTCTTC. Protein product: CASSADTGGYNEQFF.

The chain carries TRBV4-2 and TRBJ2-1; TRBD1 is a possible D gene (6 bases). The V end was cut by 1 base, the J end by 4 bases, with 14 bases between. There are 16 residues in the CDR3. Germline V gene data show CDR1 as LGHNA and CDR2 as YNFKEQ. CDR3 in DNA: TGTGCCAGCAGCCAAGGTAACTTGGACAGTTACAATGAGCAGTTCTTC. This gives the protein CASSQGNLDSYNEQFF.

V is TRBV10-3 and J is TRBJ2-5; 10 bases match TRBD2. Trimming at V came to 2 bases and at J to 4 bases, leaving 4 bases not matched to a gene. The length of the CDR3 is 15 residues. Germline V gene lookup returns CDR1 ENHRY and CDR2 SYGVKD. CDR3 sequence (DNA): TGTGCCATCAGTGAGGGTAGCGGGGGGATAGAGACCCAGTACTTC. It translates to CAISEGSGGIETQYF.

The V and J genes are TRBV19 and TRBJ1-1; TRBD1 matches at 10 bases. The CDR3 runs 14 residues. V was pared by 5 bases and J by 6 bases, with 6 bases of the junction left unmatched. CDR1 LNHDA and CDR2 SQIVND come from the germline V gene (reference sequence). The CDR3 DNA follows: TGTGCCAGTAGTTGGGACAGGGGAGTCGCTGAAGCTTTCTTT. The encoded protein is CASSWDRGVAEAFF.

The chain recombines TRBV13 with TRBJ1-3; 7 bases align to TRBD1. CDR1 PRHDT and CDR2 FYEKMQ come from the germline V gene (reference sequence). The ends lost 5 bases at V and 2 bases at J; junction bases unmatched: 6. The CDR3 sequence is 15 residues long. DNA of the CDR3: TGTGCCAGCAGCACTTACAGGGGAACTGGAAACACCATATATTTT. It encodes CASSTYRGTGNTIYF.

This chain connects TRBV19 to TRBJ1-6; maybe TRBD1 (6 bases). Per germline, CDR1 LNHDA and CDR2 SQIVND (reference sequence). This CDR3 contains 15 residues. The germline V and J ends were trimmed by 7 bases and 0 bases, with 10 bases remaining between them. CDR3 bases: TGTGCCAGTACGACAGGCCACTCCTATAATTCACCCCTCCACTTT. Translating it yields CASTTGHSYNSPLHF. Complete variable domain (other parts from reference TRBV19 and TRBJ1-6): DGGITQSPKYLFRKEGQNVTLSCEQNLNHDAMYWYRQDPGQGLRLIYYSQIVNDFQKGDIAEGYSVSREKKESFPLTVTSAQKNPTAFYLCASTTGHSYNSPLHFGNGTRLTVT.

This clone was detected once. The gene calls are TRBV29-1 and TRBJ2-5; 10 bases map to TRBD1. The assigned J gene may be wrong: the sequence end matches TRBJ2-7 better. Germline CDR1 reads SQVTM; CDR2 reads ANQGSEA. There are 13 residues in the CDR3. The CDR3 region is CSVWGQGPYEQYF. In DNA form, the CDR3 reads TGCAGCGTTTGGGGACAGGGGCCCTACGAGCAGTACTTC.

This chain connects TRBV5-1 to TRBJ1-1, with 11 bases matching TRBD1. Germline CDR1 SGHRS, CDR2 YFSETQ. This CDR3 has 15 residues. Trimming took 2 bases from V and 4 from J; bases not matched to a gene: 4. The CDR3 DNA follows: TGCGCCAGCAGCTTCTCCGGGACAGGGGGCACTGAAGCTTTCTTT. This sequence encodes CASSFSGTGGTEAFF. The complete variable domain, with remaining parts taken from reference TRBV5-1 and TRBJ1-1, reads KAGVTQTPRYLIKTRGQQVTLSCSPISGHRSVSWYQQTPGQGLQFLFEYFSETQRNKGNFPGRFSGRQFSNSRSEMNVSTLELGDSALYLCASSFSGTGGTEAFFGQGTRLTVV.